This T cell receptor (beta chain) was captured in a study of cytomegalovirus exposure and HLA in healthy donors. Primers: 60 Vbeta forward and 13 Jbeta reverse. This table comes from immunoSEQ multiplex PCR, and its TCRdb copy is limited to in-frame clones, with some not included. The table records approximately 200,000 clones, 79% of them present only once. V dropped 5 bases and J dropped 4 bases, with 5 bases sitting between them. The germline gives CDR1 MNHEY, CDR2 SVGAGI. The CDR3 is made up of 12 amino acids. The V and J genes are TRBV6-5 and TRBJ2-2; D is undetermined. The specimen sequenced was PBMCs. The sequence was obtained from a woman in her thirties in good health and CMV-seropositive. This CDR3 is CASSLRTGELFF. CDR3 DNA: TGTGCCAGCAGTCTTCGCACCGGGGAGCTGTTTTTT.